This TCR beta chain was sequenced in a study of tumor-infiltrating lymphocytes in localized non-small cell lung cancer. Germline V gene data show CDR1 as ENHRY and CDR2 as SYGVKD. This CDR3 comprises 14 residues. After removal of 10 bases from V and 2 bases from J, the junction contained 9 bases not matched to a gene. Sequencing used immunoSEQ multiplex PCR; TCRdb keeps in-frame clones, though not all of them. The data show about 24,000 clones, approximately 59% seen once. The sample holds a few counts of this clone. Sequencing used lung tumor tissue. The J gene is TRBJ1-1, the V gene TRBV10-3, with TRBD1 identical over 8 bases. The sequence derives from a human donor with non-small cell lung cancer. Written as DNA, the CDR3 is TGTGCCAGTTCCCAGGGGGCCTCAAACACTGAAGCTTTCTTT. It codes for CASSQGASNTEAFF.